One sample yielded the 21 T cell receptor beta chains listed below, sequenced in a study of T-cell reconstitution after alpha-beta-depleted transplantation in children. The TCRbeta library incorporated unique molecular identifiers. TCRdb called the PCR reads again in MiXCR, with one record for every CDR3 protein. The table has about 440,000 distinct CDR3 sequences, around 46% seen once. Sequenced here: PBMCs, sampled before TCRalphabeta/CD19-depleted stem cell transplant. Receptor source: a girl aged 2-10 years with aplastic anemia, due to receive a stem cell transplant.

The chain links TRBV5-6 to TRBJ2-5; no reliable D call. There are 14 residues in the CDR3. CDR1 is SGHDT and CDR2 is YYEEEE in the germline V gene. With 3 bases removed from V and 0 bases from J, the gap between germline ends came to 9 bases. The CDR3, as DNA: TGTGCCAGCAGCTCTTTTAAGTACCAAGAGACCCAGTACTTC. It encodes CASSSFKYQETQYF.

This clonotype was seen more than once but under ten times. V and J are TRBV6-5 and TRBJ2-5, with 7 bases matching TRBD2. This CDR3 has 14 residues. Looked up from germline, CDR1 is MNHEY and CDR2 is SVGAGI. V lost 2 bases, J lost 5 bases, and 5 bases stayed unmatched. CDR3: CASSYAGSGETQYF. Written as DNA, the CDR3 is TGTGCCAGCAGTTACGCGGGTAGCGGGGAGACCCAGTACTTC.

V usage is TRBV29-1 and J usage is TRBJ2-3; no clear D gene. V was trimmed by 2 bases and J by 7 bases, leaving 10 bases between them. Germline values: CDR1 SQVTM, CDR2 ANQGSEA. The CDR3 runs to 12 residues. The CDR3 DNA reads TGCAGCGTTGAACCTGGACGTAATACGCAGTATTTT. It encodes CSVEPGRNTQYF.

This clonotype has more than one count but fewer than ten. The chain combines TRBV6-5 with TRBJ2-2, with TRBD2 matching 11 bases. Looked up from germline, CDR1 is MNHEY and CDR2 is SVGAGI. The V segment lost 0 bases and the J segment 9 bases; nucleotides outside the gene matches: 0. The CDR3 spans 14 residues. The DNA of the CDR3 is TGTGCCAGCAGTTACTCGACTAGCGGGAGGGAGCTGTTTTTT. Its translation is CASSYSTSGRELFF.

V and J are TRBV6-2 or TRBV6-3 and TRBJ2-1; D unclear. The CDR3 loop spans 16 amino acids. CDR1 and CDR2 from the germline V gene are MNHEY and SVGEGT. V lost 2 bases, J lost 8 bases, and 19 bases lay in between. The CDR3 sequence is CASSYRDTVPMDEQFF. The CDR3 coding sequence is TGTGCCAGCAGTTACCGCGACACGGTCCCCATGGATGAGCAGTTCTTC.

This clonotype is a singleton in its sample. The chain carries TRBV11-1 and TRBJ2-5, with TRBD2 identical over 7 bases. With V trimmed by 2 bases and J by 1 base, 13 bases remained unmatched. The CDR3 sequence is 18 residues long. Germline assignment: CDR1 SGHAT and CDR2 FQDESV (reference sequence). The CDR3 bases are TGTGCCAGCAGCTTATATTATGGGGGACTACCCCGCCAAGAGACCCAGTACTTC. Its protein is CASSLYYGGLPRQETQYF.

Comment on this clonotype: An end of the junction differs from the germline gene, which may be a read error. The J gene is TRBJ2-1, the V gene TRBV5-1, with D perhaps TRBD1 (6 bases). Germline V gene sequence: CDR1 SGHRS, CDR2 YFSETQ. The length of the CDR3 is 14 residues. This chain's CDR3 is CVSSLGQTYNEQFF. The CDR3 DNA sequence: TGCGTCAGCAGCTTAGGACAGACCTACAATGAGCAGTTCTTC.

This chain uses TRBV5-1 with TRBJ1-1; TRBD1 matches 8 bases. The CDR3 runs to 15 residues. The V and J ends lost 4 bases and 0 bases, in that order; junction bases with no gene match: 5. Germline values: CDR1 SGHRS, CDR2 YFSETQ. Here the CDR3 DNA reads TGCGCCAGCAGCCATAGACAGGGGTTGAACACTGAAGCTTTCTTT. Amino acid sequence: CASSHRQGLNTEAFF.

The V call is TRBV29-1, the J call TRBJ2-5; D gene uncertain. The germline V gene has CDR1 SQVTM and CDR2 ANQGSEA. V lost 7 bases, J lost 9 bases, and 15 bases lay in between. This CDR3 region has 11 residues. CDR3 sequence (DNA): TGCAGCGCCTTCCTGGACGGCCCCCAGTACTTC. Its protein is CSAFLDGPQYF.

CDR3 DNA: TGTGCCAGCAGCCCCCCCCGGCGGGATTTTAACTACGAGCAGTACTTC. Protein sequence: CASSPPRRDFNYEQYF. The chain combines TRBV7-9 with TRBJ2-7, with TRBD2 as a possible D gene (6 bases). CDR1 and CDR2 from the germline V gene are SEHNR and FQNEAQ (reference sequence). Trimming removed 5 bases at V and 3 bases at J, with 20 bases between. The CDR3 is 16 amino acids.

The chain employs TRBV2 and TRBJ1-3, with D possibly TRBD1 on 5 matching bases. Germline V CDR1 and CDR2: SNHLY, FYNNEI. CDR3 length: 16 amino acids. V lost 4 bases and J lost 0, with 13 bases in between. The CDR3 protein is CASSGGHSFSGNTIYF. The DNA for the CDR3 is TGTGCCAGCAGTGGAGGACACAGTTTCTCTGGAAACACCATATATTTT.

This clonotype was observed many times. The V and J genes are TRBV5-6 and TRBJ2-1, with 7 positions matching TRBD2. Trimming at V came to 0 bases and at J to 4 bases, leaving 4 bases not matched to a gene. The CDR3 is 15 residues long. CDR1 is SGHDT and CDR2 is YYEEEE in the germline V gene. CDR3 sequence: CASSLGLAAYNEQFF. CDR3 DNA: TGTGCCAGCAGCTTGGGGCTAGCGGCATACAATGAGCAGTTCTTC.

The chain recombines TRBV9 with TRBJ2-1, with D perhaps matching TRBD1 or TRBD2 (5 bases each). This CDR3 region has 15 residues. The V end lost 1 base, the J end lost 4 bases, and 12 bases lay between the germline ends. Per the germline V gene, CDR1 is SGDLS and CDR2 is YYNGEE. The CDR3 DNA reads as TGTGCCAGCAGCGTAAAGGGGTCGGGGTACAATGAGCAGTTCTTC. It translates to CASSVKGSGYNEQFF.

In regard to this clonotype: Possible read error: a much larger clone is one base away. The chain joins TRBV4-1 to TRBJ2-5, with 8 bases aligning to TRBD2. The CDR3 covers 16 residues. Germline CDR1 is MGHRA and CDR2 is YSYEKL. The CDR3 here is CASSQALLAEQETRYF. The CDR3 coding sequence is TGCGCCAGCAGCCAAGCATTACTAGCGGAACAAGAGACCCGGTACTTC.

The table lists this clonotype with many counts. The J gene is TRBJ2-5, the V gene TRBV12-3 or TRBV12-4; no firm D call. The CDR3 spans 12 residues. V lost 11 bases and J lost 5, with 15 bases in between. CDR3 amino acids: CAEKEVGETQYF. CDR3 DNA: TGTGCCGAAAAAGAGGTGGGGGAGACCCAGTACTTC.

The chain joins TRBV7-2 to TRBJ2-7; 8 bases line up with TRBD2. V trimming: 2 bases; J trimming: 4 bases; junction bases outside the gene matches: 7. Looked up from germline, CDR1 is SGHTA and CDR2 is FQGNSA. This CDR3 has 15 residues. The CDR3 nucleotides are TGTGCCAGCAGCTTAAGGGAGCGGGAGTGGTACGAGCAGTACTTC. Translation gives CASSLREREWYEQYF.

The rearrangement uses TRBV29-1 and TRBJ1-3; a possible D gene is TRBD1 (6 bases). The V gene's germline CDR1 is SQVTM and CDR2 ANQGSEA. The CDR3 runs to 13 residues. Trimming pared 6 bases from V and 2 bases from J, leaving 11 bases between. Written as DNA, the CDR3 is TGCAGCGTCCAAACAGGGCCTGGAAACACCATATATTTT. Encoded protein: CSVQTGPGNTIYF.

The count of this clonotype is one. This chain links TRBV5-8 with TRBJ2-3; a weak D match, TRBD2 (6 bases). Germline-derived CDR1 and CDR2 are SGHTS and YDEGEE. Trimming pared 0 bases from V and 3 bases from J, leaving 11 bases between. This CDR3 spans 15 amino acids. CDR3 bases: TGTGCCAGCAGCTTGGCGGCGGGACGGACAGATACGCAGTATTTT. Its translation is CASSLAAGRTDTQYF.

There are many counts of this clonotype. This chain uses TRBV5-1 with TRBJ2-7; the match to TRBD2 covers 10 bases. This CDR3 comprises 15 residues. Germline loops: CDR1 SGHRS, CDR2 YFSETQ. Trimming removed 4 bases from V and 2 bases from J; junction bases left unmatched: 6. The CDR3 DNA sequence: TGCGCCAGCAGCAGGACACTAGCGGGAACCTACGAGCAGTACTTC. Its translation: CASSRTLAGTYEQYF.

This clonotype showed up just a few times. The CDR3 reads CASSSLDATDTQYF. The CDR3 DNA follows: TGTGCCAGCAGTTCATTGGATGCCACAGATACGCAGTATTTT. The V call is TRBV12-3 or TRBV12-4, the J call TRBJ2-3; no reliable D call. Trimming removed 4 bases at V and 2 bases at J, with 10 bases between. The CDR3 length is 14 residues.

This chain joins TRBV4-1 and TRBJ2-2, with D unclear. The CDR3 is 17 residues long. Germline CDR1 reads MGHRA; CDR2 reads YSYEKL. V was cut by 1 base and J by 6 bases, with 18 bases left in between. The CDR3 nucleotides are TGCGCCAGCAGCCAAGGGGGAAGGTTTATGACGGCCGGGGAGCTGTTTTTT. It translates to CASSQGGRFMTAGELFF.